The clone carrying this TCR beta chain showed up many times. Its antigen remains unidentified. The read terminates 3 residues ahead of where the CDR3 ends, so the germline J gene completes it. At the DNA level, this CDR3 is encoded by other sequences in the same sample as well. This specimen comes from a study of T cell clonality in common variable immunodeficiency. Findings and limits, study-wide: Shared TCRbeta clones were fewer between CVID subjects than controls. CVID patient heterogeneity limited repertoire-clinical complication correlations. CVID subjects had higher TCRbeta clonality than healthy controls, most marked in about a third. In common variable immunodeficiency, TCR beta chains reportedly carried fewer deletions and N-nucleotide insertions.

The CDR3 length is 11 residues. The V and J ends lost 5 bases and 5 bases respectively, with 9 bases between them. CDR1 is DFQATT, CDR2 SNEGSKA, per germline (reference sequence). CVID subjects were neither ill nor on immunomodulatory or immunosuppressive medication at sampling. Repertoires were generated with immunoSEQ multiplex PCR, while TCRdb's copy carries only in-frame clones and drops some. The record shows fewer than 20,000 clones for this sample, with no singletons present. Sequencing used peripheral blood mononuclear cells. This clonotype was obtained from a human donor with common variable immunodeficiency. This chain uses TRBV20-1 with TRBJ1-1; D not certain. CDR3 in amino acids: CSAAAATEAFF. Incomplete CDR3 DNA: TGCAGTGCTGCCGCGGCGACTGAA.